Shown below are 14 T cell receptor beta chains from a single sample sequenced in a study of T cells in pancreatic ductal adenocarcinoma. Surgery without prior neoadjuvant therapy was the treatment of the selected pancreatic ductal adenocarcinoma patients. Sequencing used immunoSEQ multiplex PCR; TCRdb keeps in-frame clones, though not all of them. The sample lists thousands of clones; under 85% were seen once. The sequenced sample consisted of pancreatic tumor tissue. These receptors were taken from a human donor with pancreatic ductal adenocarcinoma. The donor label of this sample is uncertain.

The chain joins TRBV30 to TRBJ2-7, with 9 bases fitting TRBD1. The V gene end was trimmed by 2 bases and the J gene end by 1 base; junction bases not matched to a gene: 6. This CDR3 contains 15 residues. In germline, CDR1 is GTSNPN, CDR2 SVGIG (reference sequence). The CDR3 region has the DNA TGTGCCTGGAGTAAACAGGGGGCGCGGTCCTACGAGCAGTACTTC. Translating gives CAWSKQGARSYEQYF.

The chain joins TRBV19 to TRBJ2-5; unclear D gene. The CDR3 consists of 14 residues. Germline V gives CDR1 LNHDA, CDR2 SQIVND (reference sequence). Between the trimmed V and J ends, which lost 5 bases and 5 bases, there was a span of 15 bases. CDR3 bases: TGTGCCAGTAGTGATCCCCCGGCGAGGGAGACCCAGTACTTC. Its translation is CASSDPPARETQYF.

CDR3 residues: CATHPWTGGYSNQPQHF. CDR3 nucleotides: TGTGCCACCCATCCTTGGACAGGGGGTTATAGCAATCAGCCCCAGCATTTT. The chain has TRBV19 and TRBJ1-5; 10 bases match TRBD1. The CDR3 is 17 residues long. Per the germline V gene, CDR1 is LNHDA and CDR2 is SQIVND (reference sequence). V lost 10 bases to trimming and J lost 0 bases; unmatched junction nucleotides: 12.

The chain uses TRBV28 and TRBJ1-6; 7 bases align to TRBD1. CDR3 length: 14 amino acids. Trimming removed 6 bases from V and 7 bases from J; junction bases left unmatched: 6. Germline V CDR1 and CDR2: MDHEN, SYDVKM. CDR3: CASRAGGQNSPLHF. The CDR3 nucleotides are TGTGCCAGCAGGGCAGGGGGTCAAAATTCACCCCTCCACTTT.

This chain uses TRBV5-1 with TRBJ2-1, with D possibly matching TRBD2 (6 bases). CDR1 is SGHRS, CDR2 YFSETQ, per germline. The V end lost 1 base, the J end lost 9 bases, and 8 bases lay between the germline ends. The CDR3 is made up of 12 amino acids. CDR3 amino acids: CASSLSSVEQFF. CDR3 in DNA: TGCGCCAGCAGCTTGTCTAGCGTTGAGCAGTTCTTC.

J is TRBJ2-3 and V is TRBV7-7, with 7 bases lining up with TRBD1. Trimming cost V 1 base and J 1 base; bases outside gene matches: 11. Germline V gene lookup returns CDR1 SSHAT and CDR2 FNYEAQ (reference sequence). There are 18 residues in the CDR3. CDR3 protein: CASSLGFSQGPGTDTQYF. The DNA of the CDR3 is TGTGCCAGCAGCTTAGGGTTTTCACAGGGGCCCGGCACAGATACGCAGTATTTT.

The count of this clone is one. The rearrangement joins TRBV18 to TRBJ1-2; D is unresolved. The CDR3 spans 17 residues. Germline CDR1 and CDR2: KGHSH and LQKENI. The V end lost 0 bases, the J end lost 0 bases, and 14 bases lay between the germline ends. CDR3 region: CASSPPAGFSSNYGYTF. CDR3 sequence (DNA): TGTGCCAGCTCACCACCGGCAGGCTTTAGTTCTAACTATGGCTACACCTTC.

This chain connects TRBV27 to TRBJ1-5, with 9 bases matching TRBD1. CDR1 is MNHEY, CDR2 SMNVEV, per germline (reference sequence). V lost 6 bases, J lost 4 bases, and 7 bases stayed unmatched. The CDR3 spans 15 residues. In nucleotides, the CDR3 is TGTGCCAGCAGCACGGACAGGGGTTATAATCAGCCCCAGCATTTT. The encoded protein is CASSTDRGYNQPQHF.

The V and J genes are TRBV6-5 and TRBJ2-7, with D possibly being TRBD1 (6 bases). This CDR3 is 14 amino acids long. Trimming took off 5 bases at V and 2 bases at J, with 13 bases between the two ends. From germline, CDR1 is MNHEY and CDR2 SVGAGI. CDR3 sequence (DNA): TGTGCCAGCAGTCCCACGGGACAAGCCTACGAGCAGTACTTC. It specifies CASSPTGQAYEQYF.

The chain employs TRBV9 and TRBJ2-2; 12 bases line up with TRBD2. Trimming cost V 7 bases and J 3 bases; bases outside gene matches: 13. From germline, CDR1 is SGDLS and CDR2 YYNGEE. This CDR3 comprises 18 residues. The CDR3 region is CASSRGLAGGPDTGELFF. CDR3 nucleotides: TGTGCCAGCTCTCGGGGGCTAGCGGGGGGGCCAGACACCGGGGAGCTGTTTTTT.

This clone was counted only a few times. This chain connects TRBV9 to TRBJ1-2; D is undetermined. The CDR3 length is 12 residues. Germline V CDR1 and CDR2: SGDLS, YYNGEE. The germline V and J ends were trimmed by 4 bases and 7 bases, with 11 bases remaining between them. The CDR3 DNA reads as TGTGCCAGCAGCTGGGAGGACGGTGGCTACACCTTC. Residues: CASSWEDGGYTF.

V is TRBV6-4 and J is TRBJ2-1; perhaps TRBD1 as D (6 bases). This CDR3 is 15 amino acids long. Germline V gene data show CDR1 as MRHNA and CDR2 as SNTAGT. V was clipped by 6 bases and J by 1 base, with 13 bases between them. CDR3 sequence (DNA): TGTGCCAGCAGCGATTTCGGGACATCCTACAATGAGCAGTTCTTC. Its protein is CASSDFGTSYNEQFF.

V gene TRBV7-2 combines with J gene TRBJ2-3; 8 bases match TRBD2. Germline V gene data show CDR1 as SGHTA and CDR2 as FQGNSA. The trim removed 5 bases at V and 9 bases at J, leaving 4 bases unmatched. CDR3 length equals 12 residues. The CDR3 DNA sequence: TGTGCCAGCAGCCCACTAGCGGCCACGCAGTATTTT. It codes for CASSPLAATQYF.

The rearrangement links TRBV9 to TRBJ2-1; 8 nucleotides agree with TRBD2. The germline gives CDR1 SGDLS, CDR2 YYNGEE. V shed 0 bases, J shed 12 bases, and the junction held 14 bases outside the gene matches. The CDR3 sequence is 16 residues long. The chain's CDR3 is CASSVVGGVLVHAQFF. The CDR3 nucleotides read TGTGCCAGCAGCGTAGTCGGGGGGGTGTTAGTACATGCGCAGTTCTTC.